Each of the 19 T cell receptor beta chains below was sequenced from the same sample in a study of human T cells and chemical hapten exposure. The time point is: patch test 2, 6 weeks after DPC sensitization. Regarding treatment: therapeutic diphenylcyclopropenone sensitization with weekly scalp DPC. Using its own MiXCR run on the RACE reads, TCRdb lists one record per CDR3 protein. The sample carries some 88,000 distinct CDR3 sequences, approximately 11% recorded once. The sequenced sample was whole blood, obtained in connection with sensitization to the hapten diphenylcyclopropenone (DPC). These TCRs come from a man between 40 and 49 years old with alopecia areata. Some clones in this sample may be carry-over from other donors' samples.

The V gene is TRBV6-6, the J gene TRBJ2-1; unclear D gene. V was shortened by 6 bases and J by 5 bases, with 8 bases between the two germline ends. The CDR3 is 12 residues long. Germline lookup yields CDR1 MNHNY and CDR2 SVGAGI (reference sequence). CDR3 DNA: TGTGCCAGCAGCAGACTGAACAATGAGCAGTTCTTC. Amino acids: CASSRLNNEQFF.

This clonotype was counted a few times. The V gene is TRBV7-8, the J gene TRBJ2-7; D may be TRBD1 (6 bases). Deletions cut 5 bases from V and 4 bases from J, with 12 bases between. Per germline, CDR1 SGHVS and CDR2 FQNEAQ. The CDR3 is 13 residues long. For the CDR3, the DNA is TGTGCCAGCAGCGTCGACAGGCTATACGAGCAGTACGTC. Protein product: CASSVDRLYEQYV.

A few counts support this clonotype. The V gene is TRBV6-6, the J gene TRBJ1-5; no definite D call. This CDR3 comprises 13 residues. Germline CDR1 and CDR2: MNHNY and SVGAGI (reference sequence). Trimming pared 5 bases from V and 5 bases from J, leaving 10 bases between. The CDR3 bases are TGTGCCAGCAGTAAGGTTCGGGATCAGCCCCAGCATTTT. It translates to CASSKVRDQPQHF.

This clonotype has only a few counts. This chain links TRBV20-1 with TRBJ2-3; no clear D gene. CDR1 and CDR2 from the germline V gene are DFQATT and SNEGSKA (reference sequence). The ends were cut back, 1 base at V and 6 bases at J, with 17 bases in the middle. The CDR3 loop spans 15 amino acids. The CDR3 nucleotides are TGCAGTGCTAGAGTTGACTCCCCAACCTCCGATACGCAGTATTTT. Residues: CSARVDSPTSDTQYF.

CDR3 sequence reads: CASSQSQGGYTF. CDR3 in DNA: TGTGCCAGCAGCCAATCCCAGGGTGGCTACACCTTC. The rearrangement links TRBV7-2 to TRBJ1-2, with TRBD1 as a possible D gene (5 bases). The CDR3 has 12 residues. V was cut by 5 bases and J by 7 bases, with 11 bases left in between. Germline V gives CDR1 SGHTA, CDR2 FQGNSA. Supplemented by reference TRBV7-2 and TRBJ1-2, the full variable domain reads GAGVSQSPSNKVTEKGKDVELRCDPISGHTALYWYRQSLGQGLEFLIYFQGNSAPDKSGLPSDRFSAERTGGSVSTLTIQRTQQEDSAVYLCASSQSQGGYTFGSGTRLTVV.

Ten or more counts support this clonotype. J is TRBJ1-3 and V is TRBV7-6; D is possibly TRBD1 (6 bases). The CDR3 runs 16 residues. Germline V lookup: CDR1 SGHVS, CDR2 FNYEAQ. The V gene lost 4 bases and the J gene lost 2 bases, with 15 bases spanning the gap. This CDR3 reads CASSSRGRDTGNTIYF. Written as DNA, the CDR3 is TGTGCCAGCAGCTCGCGGGGCCGGGACACTGGAAACACCATATATTTT.

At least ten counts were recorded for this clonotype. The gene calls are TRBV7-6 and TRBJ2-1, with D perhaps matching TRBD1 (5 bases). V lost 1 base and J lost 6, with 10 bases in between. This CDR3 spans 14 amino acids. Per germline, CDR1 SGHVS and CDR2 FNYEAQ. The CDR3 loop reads CASSLVPGRNEQFF. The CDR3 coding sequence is TGTGCCAGCAGCTTAGTTCCAGGGCGCAATGAGCAGTTCTTC.

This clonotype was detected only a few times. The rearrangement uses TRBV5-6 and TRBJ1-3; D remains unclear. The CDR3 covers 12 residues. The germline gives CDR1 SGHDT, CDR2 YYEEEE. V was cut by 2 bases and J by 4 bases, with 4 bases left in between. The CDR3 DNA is TGTGCCAGCAGCTTTGTGGGAAACACCATATATTTT. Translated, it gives CASSFVGNTIYF.

CDR3 in DNA: TGTGCCAGCAGCGGAATAGGTTCTAACTATGGCTACACCTTC. Residues: CASSGIGSNYGYTF. The chain links TRBV25-1 to TRBJ1-2, with D hard to call. The V end was cut by 6 bases, the J end by 0 bases, with 11 bases between. The CDR3 has 14 amino acids. In germline, CDR1 is MGHDK, CDR2 SYGVNS.

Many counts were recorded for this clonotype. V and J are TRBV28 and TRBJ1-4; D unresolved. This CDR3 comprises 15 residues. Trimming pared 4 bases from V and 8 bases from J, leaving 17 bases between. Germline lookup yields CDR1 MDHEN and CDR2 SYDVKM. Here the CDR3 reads CASSSQSPREEKLFF. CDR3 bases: TGTGCCAGCAGTTCGCAGTCCCCTAGGGAGGAAAAACTGTTTTTT.

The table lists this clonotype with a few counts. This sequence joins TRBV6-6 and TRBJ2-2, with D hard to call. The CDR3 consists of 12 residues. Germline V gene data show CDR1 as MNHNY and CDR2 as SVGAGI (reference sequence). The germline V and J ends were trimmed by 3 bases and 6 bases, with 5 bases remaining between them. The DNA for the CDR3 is TGTGCCAGCAGTTATTTATCCGGGGAGCTGTTTTTT. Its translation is CASSYLSGELFF.

This CDR3 is CASSPGWAEAFF. The CDR3 DNA is TGTGCCAGCAGCCCAGGTTGGGCTGAAGCTTTCTTT. The chain is built from TRBV6-2 or TRBV6-3 and TRBJ1-1; D gene uncertain. Trimming shortened V by 6 bases and J by 6 bases, and 11 bases separated the two germline ends. The CDR3 has 12 amino acids. Per germline, CDR1 MNHEY and CDR2 SVGEGT.

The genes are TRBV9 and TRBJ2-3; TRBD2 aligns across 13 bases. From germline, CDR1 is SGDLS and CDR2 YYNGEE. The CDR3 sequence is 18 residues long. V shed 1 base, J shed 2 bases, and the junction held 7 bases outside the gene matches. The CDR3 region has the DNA TGTGCCAGCAGCGTAACCTCGGGACTAGCGGGAACCACAGATACGCAGTATTTT. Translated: CASSVTSGLAGTTDTQYF.

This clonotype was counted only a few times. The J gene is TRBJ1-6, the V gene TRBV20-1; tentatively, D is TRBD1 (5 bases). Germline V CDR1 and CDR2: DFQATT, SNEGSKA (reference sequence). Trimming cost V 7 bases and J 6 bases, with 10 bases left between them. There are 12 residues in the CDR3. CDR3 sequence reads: CSVGGFNSPLHF. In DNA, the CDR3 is TGCAGTGTCGGGGGTTTTAATTCACCCCTCCACTTT.

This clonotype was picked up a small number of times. CDR3 sequence reads: CAWSPRRGYDTTNYGYTF. The CDR3, as DNA: TGTGCCTGGAGTCCTAGGAGGGGGTATGATACAACTAACTATGGCTACACCTTC. The gene calls are TRBV30 and TRBJ1-2; D possibly corresponds to TRBD1 (6 bases). Germline assignment: CDR1 GTSNPN and CDR2 SVGIG (reference sequence). V was pared by 2 bases and J by 0 bases, with 22 bases between. The CDR3 has 18 residues.

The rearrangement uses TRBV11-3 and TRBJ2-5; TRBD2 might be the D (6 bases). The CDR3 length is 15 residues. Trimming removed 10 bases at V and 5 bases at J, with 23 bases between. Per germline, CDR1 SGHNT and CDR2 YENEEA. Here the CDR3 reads CAIAISPGLLETQYF. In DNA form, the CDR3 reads TGTGCCATCGCAATTTCACCGGGACTCTTGGAGACCCAGTACTTC. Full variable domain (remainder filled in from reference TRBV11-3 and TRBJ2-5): EAGVVQSPRYKIIEKKQPVAFWCNPISGHNTLYWYLQNLGQGPELLIRYENEEAVDDSQLPKDRFSAERLKGVDSTLKIQPAELGDSAVYLCAIAISPGLLETQYFGPGTRLLVL.

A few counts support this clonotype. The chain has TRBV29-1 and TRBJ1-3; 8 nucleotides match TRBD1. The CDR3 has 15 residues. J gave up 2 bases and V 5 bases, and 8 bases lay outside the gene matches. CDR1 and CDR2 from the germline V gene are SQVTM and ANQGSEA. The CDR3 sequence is CSVLGKQGAGNTIYF. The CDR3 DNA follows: TGCAGCGTTTTGGGAAAACAGGGGGCTGGAAACACCATATATTTT.

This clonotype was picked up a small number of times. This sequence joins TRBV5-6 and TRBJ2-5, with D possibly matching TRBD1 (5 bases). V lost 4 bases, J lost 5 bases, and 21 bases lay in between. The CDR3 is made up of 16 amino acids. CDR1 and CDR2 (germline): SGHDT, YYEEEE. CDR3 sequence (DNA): TGTGCCAGCAGCGGGGCTAGACAAACAGCTGCGGAGACCCAGTACTTC. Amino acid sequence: CASSGARQTAAETQYF.

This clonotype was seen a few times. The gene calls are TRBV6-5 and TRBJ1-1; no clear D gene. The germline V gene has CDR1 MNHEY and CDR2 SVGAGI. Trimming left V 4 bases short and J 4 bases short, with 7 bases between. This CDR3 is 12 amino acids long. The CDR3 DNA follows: TGTGCCAGCAGTTCTATGGTCACTGAAGCTTTCTTT. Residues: CASSSMVTEAFF.